Described below is a single T cell receptor (beta chain) sequence and its context. Its antigen is as yet unknown. Germline V gene lookup returns CDR1 MNHNY and CDR2 SVGAGI (reference sequence). The CDR3 is 16 residues long. V lost 2 bases, J lost 0 bases, and 13 bases lay in between. The sample is drawn from a study of OX40 agonist ivuxolimab in advanced cancers. Study findings and constraints: CD8+ T cells (on average) carried more expanded clones than CD4+ T cells.

TCRdb keeps only in-frame clones here, not all; method: immunoSEQ multiplex PCR. The data show under 90,000 clones, 83% seen once. The sequences come from CD4+ or CD8+ T cells sorted from blood, collected in a trial of the OX40 agonist ivuxolimab. The chain couples TRBV6-6 to TRBJ1-2, with a tentative D call TRBD1 (5 bases). The sequence derives from an adult with an advanced solid tumor such as melanoma, head and neck, liver or kidney cancer. Written as DNA, the CDR3 is TGTGCCAGCAGTTACGGGGCAGAAAAAGCTAACTATGGCTACACCTTC. As protein: CASSYGAEKANYGYTF.